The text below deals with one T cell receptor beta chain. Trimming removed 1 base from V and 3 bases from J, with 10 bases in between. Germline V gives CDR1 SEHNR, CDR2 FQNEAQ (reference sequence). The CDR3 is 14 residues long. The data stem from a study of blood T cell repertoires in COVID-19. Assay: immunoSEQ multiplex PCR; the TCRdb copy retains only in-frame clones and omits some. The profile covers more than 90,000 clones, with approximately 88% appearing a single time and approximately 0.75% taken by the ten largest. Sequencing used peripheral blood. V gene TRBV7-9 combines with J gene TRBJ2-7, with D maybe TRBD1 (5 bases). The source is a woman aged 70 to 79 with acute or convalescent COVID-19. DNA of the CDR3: TGTGCCAGCAGCTTAGGGGCACAGGTCTACGAGCAGTACTTC. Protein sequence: CASSLGAQVYEQYF.